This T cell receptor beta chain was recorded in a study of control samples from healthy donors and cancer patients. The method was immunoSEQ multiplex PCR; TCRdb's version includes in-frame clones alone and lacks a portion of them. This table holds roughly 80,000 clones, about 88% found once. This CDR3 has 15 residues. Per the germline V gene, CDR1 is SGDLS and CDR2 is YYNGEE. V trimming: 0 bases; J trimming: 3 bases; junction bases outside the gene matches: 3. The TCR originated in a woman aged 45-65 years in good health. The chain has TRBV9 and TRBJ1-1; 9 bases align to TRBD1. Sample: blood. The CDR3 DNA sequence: TGTGCCAGCAGCGTAGATGACAGGGGGTACACTGAAGCTTTCTTT. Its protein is CASSVDDRGYTEAFF.